This TCR beta chain was captured in a study of somatic mutations in cytotoxic T cells in rheumatoid arthritis. Study-level points and caveats: There was no significant difference in CD8+ T-cell clonality between rheumatoid arthritis patients and age-matched healthy controls.

Germline CDR1 reads GTSNPN; CDR2 reads SVGIG (reference sequence). V lost 1 base to trimming and J lost 4 bases, with 8 bases between them. This CDR3 comprises 14 residues. How the authors handled the data: Some patient CD8+ clones were larger than 1%, and these rarely matched published virus-specific TCRB sequences. This table comes from immunoSEQ multiplex PCR, and its TCRdb copy is limited to in-frame clones, with some not included. The DNA was the basis for D and trimming; V, J and clone size are from that table. The data hold around 6,000 clones, with roughly 80% observed a single time. Worth noting for this clone: The antigen is not known.

The sequence was collected from an adult with rheumatoid arthritis. Sample: CD8+ T cells sorted from blood. The rearrangement uses TRBV30 and TRBJ1-6; D is unclear. In DNA form, the CDR3 reads TGTGCCTGGAGTGATAGGGATTATAATTCACCCCTCCACTTT. It codes for CAWSDRDYNSPLHF.